This TCR beta chain was obtained from a study of blood T cell repertoires in COVID-19. TCRdb's copy holds only in-frame clones and misses some; the assay was immunoSEQ multiplex PCR. Here the sample spans approximately 36,000 clones, roughly 90% being singletons. V lost 2 bases and J lost 6; bases outside the gene matches: 7. This CDR3 contains 15 residues. Germline CDR1 and CDR2: LGHDT and YNNKEL (reference sequence). The sample consisted of peripheral blood. This sequence joins TRBV3-1 (or the pseudogene TRBV3-2) and TRBJ2-1; 7 bases are shared with TRBD2. The TCR comes from a man aged 60 to 69 with acute or convalescent COVID-19. The CDR3 bases are TGTGCCAGCAGCCAACCCGGGACTACAATCAATGAGCAGTTCTTC. This encodes CASSQPGTTINEQFF.